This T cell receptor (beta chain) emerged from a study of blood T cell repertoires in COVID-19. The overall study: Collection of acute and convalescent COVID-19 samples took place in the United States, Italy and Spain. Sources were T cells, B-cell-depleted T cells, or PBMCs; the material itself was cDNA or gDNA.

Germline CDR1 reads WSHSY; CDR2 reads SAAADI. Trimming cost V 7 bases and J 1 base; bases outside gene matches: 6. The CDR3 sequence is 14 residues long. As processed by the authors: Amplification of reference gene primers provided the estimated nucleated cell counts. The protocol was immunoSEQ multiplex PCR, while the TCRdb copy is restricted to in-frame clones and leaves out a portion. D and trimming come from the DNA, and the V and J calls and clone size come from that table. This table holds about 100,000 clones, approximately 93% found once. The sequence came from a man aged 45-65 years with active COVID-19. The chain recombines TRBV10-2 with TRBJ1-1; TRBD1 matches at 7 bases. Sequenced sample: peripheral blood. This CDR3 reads CASTLGQRNTEAFF. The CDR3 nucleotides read TGCGCCAGCACCCTGGGACAGCGGAACACTGAAGCTTTCTTT.